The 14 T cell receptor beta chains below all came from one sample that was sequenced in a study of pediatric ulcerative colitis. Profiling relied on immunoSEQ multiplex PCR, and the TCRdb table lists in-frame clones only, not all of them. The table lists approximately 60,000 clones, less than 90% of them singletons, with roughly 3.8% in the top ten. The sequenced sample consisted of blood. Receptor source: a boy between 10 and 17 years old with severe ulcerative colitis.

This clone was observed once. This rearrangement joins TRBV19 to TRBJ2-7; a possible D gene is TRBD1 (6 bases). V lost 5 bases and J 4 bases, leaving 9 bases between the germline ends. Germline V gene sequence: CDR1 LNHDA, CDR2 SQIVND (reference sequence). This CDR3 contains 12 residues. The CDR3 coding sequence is TGTGCCAGTAGTGCCGGACAGTACGAGCAGTACTTC. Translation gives CASSAGQYEQYF.

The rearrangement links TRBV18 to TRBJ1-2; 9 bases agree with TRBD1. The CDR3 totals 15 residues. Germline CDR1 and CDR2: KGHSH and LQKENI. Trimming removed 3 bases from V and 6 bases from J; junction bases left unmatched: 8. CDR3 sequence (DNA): TGTGCCAGCTCACCCCCAGGCCGGACAGGGGATGGCTACACCTTC. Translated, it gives CASSPPGRTGDGYTF. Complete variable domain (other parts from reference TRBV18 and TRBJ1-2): NAGVMQNPRHLVRRRGQEARLRCSPMKGHSHVYWYRQLPEEGLKFMVYLQKENIIDESGMPKERFSAEFPKEGPSILRIQQVVRGDSAAYFCASSPPGRTGDGYTFGSGTRLTVV.

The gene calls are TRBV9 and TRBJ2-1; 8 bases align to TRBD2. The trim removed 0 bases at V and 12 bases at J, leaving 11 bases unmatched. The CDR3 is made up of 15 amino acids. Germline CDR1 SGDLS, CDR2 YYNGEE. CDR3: CASSVESSGRGGQFF. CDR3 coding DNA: TGTGCCAGCAGCGTAGAATCGAGCGGGAGAGGCGGGCAGTTCTTC. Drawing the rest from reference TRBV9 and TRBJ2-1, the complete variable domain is DSGVTQTPKHLITATGQRVTLRCSPRSGDLSVYWYQQSLDQGLQFLIQYYNGEERAKGNILERFSAQQFPDLHSELNLSSLELGDSALYFCASSVESSGRGGQFFGPGTRLTVL.

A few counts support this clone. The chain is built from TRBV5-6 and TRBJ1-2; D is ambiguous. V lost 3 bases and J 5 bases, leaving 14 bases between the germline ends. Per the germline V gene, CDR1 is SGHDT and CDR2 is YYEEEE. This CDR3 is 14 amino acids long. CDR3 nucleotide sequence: TGTGCCAGCAGCTCCCTCCCGAGGGATTATGGCTACACCTTC. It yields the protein CASSSLPRDYGYTF.

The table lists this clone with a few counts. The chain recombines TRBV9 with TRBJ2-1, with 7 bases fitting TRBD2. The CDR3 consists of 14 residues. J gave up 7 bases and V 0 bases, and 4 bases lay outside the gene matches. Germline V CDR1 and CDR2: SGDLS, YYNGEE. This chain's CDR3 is CASSVAGLVNEQFF. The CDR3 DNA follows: TGTGCCAGCAGCGTAGCCGGACTAGTGAATGAGCAGTTCTTC.

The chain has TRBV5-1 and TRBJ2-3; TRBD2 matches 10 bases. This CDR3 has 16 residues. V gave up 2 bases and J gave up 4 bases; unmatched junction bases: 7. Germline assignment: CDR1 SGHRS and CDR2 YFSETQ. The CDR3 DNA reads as TGCGCCAGCAGCTTCGGCCAGCGGGAGGGATCAGATACGCAGTATTTT. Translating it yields CASSFGQREGSDTQYF.

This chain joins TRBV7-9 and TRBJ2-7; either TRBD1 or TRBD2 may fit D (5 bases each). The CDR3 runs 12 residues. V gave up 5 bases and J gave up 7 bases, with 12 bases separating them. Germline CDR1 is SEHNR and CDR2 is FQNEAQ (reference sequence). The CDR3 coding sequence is TGTGCCAGCAGCCGGAACGAGGGGGAGCAGTACTTC. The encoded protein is CASSRNEGEQYF.

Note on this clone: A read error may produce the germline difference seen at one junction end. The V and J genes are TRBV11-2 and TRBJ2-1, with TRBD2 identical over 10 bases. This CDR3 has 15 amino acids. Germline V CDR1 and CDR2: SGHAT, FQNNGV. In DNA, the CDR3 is TGTGCCAGCAGCCTAGATAGCGGGAGGTGGAATGAGCAGTTCTTC. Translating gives CASSLDSGRWNEQFF.

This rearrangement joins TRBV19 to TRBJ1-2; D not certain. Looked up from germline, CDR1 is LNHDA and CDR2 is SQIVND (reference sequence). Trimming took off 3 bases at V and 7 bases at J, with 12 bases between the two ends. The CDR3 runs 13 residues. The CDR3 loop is CASSIARPAGYTF. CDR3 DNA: TGTGCCAGTAGTATCGCCAGGCCGGCTGGCTACACCTTC.

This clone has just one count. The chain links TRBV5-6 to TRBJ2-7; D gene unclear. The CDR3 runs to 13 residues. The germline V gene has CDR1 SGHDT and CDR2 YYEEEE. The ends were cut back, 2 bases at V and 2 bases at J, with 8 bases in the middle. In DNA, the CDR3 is TGTGCCAGCAGCTTAATTCTTCCCTACGAGCAGTACTTC. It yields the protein CASSLILPYEQYF.

CDR3 nucleotide sequence: TGTGCCAGCAGCCTTTGGGGACAGGGGTCGGAGACCCAGTACTTC. Protein: CASSLWGQGSETQYF. The gene calls are TRBV11-1 and TRBJ2-5; 10 bases are shared with TRBD1. The CDR3 length is 15 residues. Germline CDR1 is SGHAT and CDR2 is FQDESV (reference sequence). Unmatched junction bases numbered 8, after V lost 5 bases and J lost 5 bases.

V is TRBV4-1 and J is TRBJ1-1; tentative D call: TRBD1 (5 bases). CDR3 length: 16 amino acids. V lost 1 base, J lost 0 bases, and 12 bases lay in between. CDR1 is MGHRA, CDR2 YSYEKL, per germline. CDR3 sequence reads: CASSQAATEMNTEAFF. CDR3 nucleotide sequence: TGCGCCAGCAGCCAAGCCGCGACAGAGATGAACACTGAAGCTTTCTTT.

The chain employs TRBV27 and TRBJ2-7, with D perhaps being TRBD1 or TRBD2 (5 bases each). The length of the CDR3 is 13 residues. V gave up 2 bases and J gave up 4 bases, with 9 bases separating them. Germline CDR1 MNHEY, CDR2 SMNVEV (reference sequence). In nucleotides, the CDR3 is TGTGCCAGCAGTTTACGGGGCGGATACGAGCAGTACTTC. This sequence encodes CASSLRGGYEQYF.

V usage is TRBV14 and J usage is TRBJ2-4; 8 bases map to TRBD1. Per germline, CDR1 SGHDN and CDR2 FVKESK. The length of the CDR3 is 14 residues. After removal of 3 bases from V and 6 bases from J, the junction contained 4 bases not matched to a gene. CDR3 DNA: TGTGCCAGCAGCCACCACGGACAGGGAAACATTCAGTACTTC. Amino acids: CASSHHGQGNIQYF. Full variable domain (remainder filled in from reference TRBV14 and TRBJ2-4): EAGVTQFPSHSVIEKGQTVTLRCDPISGHDNLYWYRRVMGKEIKFLLHFVKESKQDESGMPNNRFLAERTGGTYSTLKVQPAELEDSGVYFCASSHHGQGNIQYFGAGTRLSVL.